The 7 T cell receptor beta chains below come from one sample, sequenced in a study of PD-1 blockade in classical Hodgkin lymphoma. Time point denoted: cycle 4 day 1 (C4D1), after more than five weeks of nivolumab. Each patient experienced a relapse that followed autologous stem cell transplantation, and brentuximab vedotin exposure varied. CD4+ T cells were purified from thawed PBMCs by magnetic negative selection. TCRdb's table, derived via immunoSEQ multiplex PCR, lists solely in-frame clones and lacks some. The sample consists of tens of thousands of clones, 75% to 90% of them appearing once. Sequenced material: CD4+ T cells from blood, taken before the fourth cycle of nivolumab. The receptors were gathered from a human donor with classical Hodgkin lymphoma.

The chain's CDR3 is CASSQDRLTGGTYEQYF. The CDR3 nucleotides read TGTGCCAGCAGCCAAGATAGACTGACAGGGGGCACCTACGAGCAGTACTTC. The chain joins TRBV14 to TRBJ2-7; TRBD1 agrees at 10 bases. Trimming removed 0 bases from V and 2 bases from J; junction bases left unmatched: 7. Germline V gene lookup returns CDR1 SGHDN and CDR2 FVKESK. This CDR3 contains 17 residues.

The chain recombines TRBV7-9 with TRBJ1-2, with unresolved D. Between the trimmed V and J ends, which lost 1 base and 2 bases, there was a span of 8 bases. Germline V gives CDR1 SEHNR, CDR2 FQNEAQ (reference sequence). The CDR3 runs to 14 residues. CDR3 nucleotides: TGTGCCAGCAGCTTAGAAAAAGGCAACTATGGCTACACCTTC. Protein product: CASSLEKGNYGYTF.

V is TRBV10-3 and J is TRBJ1-2; TRBD1 might be the D (6 bases). The germline CDR1 and CDR2 sequences are ENHRY and SYGVKD. The CDR3 sequence is 15 residues long. With 2 bases removed from V and 7 bases from J, the gap between germline ends came to 17 bases. The CDR3 DNA follows: TGTGCCATCAGTGAGAGGGCAGGAGGGGGTGGTGGCTACACCTTC. This translates into CAISERAGGGGGYTF.

The count of this clone is one. The rearrangement links TRBV5-5 to TRBJ2-7; a possible D gene is TRBD2 (7 bases). V dropped 6 bases and J dropped 4 bases, with 20 bases sitting between them. The CDR3 has 15 residues. The germline V gene has CDR1 SGHKS and CDR2 YYEKEE (reference sequence). Written as DNA, the CDR3 is TGTGCCAGCACCCCTCACCCGGGGGGCGGGTACGAGCAGTACTTC. This encodes CASTPHPGGGYEQYF.

This sequence joins TRBV7-9 and TRBJ1-1; TRBD1 aligns across 9 bases. The V and J ends lost 4 bases and 1 base, in that order; junction bases with no gene match: 4. CDR3 length: 15 residues. Germline CDR1 SEHNR, CDR2 FQNEAQ (reference sequence). The CDR3 coding sequence is TGTGCCAGCAGCTCAATGGACAGGGGGAACACTGAAGCTTTCTTT. This translates into CASSSMDRGNTEAFF.

V usage is TRBV7-9 and J usage is TRBJ2-3; D gene uncertain. There are 12 residues in the CDR3. Trimming left V 1 base short and J 5 bases short, with 4 bases between. CDR1 is SEHNR and CDR2 is FQNEAQ in the germline V gene (reference sequence). In DNA form, the CDR3 reads TGTGCCAGCAGCTTAGTGGGAGATACGCAGTATTTT. This sequence encodes CASSLVGDTQYF.

This clone was seen once. The gene calls are TRBV5-4 and TRBJ2-6; a weak D match, TRBD1 (6 bases). The germline CDR1 and CDR2 sequences are SGHNT and YYREEE (reference sequence). The V end was cut by 0 bases, the J end by 3 bases, with 13 bases between. This CDR3 has 17 residues. The DNA for the CDR3 is TGTGCCAGCAGCTTGGGACAACAGGGTGGTGGGGCCAACGTCCTGACTTTC. Its translation is CASSLGQQGGGANVLTF.